This TCR beta chain came from a study of Ad26.COV2.S vaccination and SARS-CoV-2 variants. At the level of the study: Donor was one of the participants in the Ad26.COV2.S arm of the COV1001 trial. Intramuscularly, Ad26.COV2.S was given either once or twice, 56 days apart.

Comments on this clone: What it binds is unknown.

The CDR3 is 14 residues long. Trimming cost V 9 bases and J 11 bases; bases outside gene matches: 12. Germline lookup yields CDR1 MGHDK and CDR2 SYGVNS. Libraries were prepared by immunoSEQ multiplex PCR; TCRdb keeps only in-frame clonotypes and omits some of them. The data show about 320,000 clones, with roughly 86% seen just once and roughly 2.1% held by the top ten. Broader study findings: Vaccinated and placebo-treated recipients had similar non-spike TCR breadth.

Treatment of the sample: some 19 received Ad26.COV2.S at low or high dose, single or two shots; five or six received placebo; per-sample allocation not given. Sampling happened 63 days after the first vaccine or placebo injection. In Boston, the donor was an adult between 18-55 years of age. The chain uses TRBV25-1 and TRBJ1-4; the match to TRBD1 covers 10 bases. Sequencing was performed on peripheral blood, taken in a trial of Ad26.COV2.S vaccine versus placebo. The clonotype was recovered from a person between 18 and 65 years old who received the Ad26.COV2.S COVID-19 vaccine or a placebo. The CDR3 DNA reads TGTGCCAGTAGAGGGGACAGGGGAGATCCCAAACTGTTTTTT. It translates to CASRGDRGDPKLFF.